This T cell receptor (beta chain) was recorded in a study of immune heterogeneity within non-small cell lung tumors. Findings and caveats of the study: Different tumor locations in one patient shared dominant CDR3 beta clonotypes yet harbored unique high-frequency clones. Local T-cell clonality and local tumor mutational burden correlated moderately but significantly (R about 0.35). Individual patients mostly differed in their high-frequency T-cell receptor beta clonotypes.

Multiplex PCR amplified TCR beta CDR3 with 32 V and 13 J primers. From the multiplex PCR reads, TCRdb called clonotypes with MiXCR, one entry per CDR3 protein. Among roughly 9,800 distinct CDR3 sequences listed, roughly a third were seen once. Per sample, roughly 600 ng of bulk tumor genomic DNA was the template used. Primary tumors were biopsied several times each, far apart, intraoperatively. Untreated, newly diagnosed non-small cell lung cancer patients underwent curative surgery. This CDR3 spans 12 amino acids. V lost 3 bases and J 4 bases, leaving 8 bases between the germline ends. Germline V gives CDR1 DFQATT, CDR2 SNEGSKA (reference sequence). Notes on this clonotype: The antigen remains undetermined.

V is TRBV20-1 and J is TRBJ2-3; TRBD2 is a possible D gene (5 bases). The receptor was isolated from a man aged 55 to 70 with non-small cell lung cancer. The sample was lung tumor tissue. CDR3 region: CSARISADTQYF. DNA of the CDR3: TGCAGTGCTAGGATTAGCGCAGATACGCAGTATTTT.